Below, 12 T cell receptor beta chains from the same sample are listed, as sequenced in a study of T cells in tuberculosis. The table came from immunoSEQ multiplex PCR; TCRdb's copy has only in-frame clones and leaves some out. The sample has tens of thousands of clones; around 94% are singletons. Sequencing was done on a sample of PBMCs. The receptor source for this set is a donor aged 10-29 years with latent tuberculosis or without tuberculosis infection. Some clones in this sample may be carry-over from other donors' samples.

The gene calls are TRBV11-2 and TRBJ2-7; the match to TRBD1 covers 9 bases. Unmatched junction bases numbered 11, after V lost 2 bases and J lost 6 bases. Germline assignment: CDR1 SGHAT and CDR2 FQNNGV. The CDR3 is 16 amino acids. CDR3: CASSLPGTGNGGEQYF. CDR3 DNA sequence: TGTGCCAGCAGCTTACCCGGGACAGGGAATGGGGGCGAGCAGTACTTC.

In DNA, the CDR3 is TGTGCCAGCGGAAGGGACTCAACCTACGAGCAGTACTTC. Amino acid sequence: CASGRDSTYEQYF. The rearrangement joins TRBV6-1 to TRBJ2-7, with TRBD2 as a possible D gene (6 bases). Trimming took off 8 bases at V and 2 bases at J, with 13 bases between the two ends. This CDR3 has 13 amino acids. Germline values: CDR1 MNHNS, CDR2 SASEGT.

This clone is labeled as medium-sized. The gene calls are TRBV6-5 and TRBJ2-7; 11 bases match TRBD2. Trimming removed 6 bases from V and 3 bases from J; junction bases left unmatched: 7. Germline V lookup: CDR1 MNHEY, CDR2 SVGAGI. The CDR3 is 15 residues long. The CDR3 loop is CASSQLAGGRYEQYF. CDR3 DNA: TGTGCCAGCAGCCAGCTAGCGGGGGGTCGCTACGAGCAGTACTTC.

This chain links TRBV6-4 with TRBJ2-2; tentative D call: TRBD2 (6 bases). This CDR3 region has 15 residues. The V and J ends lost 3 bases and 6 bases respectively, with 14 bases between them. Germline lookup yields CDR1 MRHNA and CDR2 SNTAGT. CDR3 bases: TGTGCCAGCAGTGAGGGGCAGGGAGGCGCCGGGGAGCTGTTTTTT. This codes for CASSEGQGGAGELFF.

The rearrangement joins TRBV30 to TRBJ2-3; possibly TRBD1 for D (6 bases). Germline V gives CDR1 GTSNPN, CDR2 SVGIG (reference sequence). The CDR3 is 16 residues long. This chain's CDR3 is CSVSAKTGLSTDTQYF. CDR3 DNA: TGTTCGGTGTCGGCAAAGACAGGACTCAGCACAGATACGCAGTATTTT.

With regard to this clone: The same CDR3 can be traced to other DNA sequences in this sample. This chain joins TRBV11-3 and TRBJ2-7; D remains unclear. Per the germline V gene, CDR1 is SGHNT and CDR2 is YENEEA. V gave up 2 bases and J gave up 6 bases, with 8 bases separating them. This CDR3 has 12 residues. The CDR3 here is CASSLPGGEQYF. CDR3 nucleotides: TGTGCCAGCAGCTTACCGGGTGGCGAGCAGTACTTC.

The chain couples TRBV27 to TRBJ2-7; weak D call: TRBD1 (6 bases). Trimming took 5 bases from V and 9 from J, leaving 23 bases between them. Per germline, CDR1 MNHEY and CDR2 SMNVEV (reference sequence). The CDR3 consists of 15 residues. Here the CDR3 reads CASSPYRDIRFGQYF. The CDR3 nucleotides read TGTGCCAGCAGTCCTTATCGGGACATTCGATTCGGGCAGTACTTC.

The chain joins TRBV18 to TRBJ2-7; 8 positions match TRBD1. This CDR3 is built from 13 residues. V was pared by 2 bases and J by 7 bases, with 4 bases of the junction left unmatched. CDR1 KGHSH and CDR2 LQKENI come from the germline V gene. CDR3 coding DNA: TGTGCCAGCTCACCAGACAGGGGTGGGGAGCAGTACTTC. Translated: CASSPDRGGEQYF. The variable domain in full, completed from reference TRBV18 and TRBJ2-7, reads NAGVMQNPRHLVRRRGQEARLRCSPMKGHSHVYWYRQLPEEGLKFMVYLQKENIIDESGMPKERFSAEFPKEGPSILRIQQVVRGDSAAYFCASSPDRGGEQYFGPGTRLTVT.

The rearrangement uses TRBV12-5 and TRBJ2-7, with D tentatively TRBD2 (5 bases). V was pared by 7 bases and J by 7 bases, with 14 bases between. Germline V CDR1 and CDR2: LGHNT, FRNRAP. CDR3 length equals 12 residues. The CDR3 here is CASEDSAREQYF. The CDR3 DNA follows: TGTGCTAGTGAGGATAGCGCGCGGGAGCAGTACTTC. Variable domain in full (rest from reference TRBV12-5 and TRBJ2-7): DARVTQTPRHKVTEMGQEVTMRCQPILGHNTVFWYRQTMMQGLELLAYFRNRAPLDDSGMPKDRFSAEMPDATLATLKIQPSEPRDSAVYFCASEDSAREQYFGPGTRLTVT.

This CDR3 is CASSPYTNTGELFF. CDR3 in DNA: TGTGCCAGCAGCCCCTATACTAACACCGGGGAGCTGTTTTTT. The chain carries TRBV7-2 and TRBJ2-2; D is unclear. The CDR3 runs 14 residues. Germline CDR1 SGHTA, CDR2 FQGNSA. Between the trimmed V and J ends, which lost 5 bases and 2 bases, there was a span of 9 bases.

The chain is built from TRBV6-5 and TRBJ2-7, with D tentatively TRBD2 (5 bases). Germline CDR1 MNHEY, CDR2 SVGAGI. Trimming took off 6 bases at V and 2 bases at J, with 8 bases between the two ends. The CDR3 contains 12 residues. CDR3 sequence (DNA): TGTGCCAGCAGGAGCGGAACCTACGAGCAGTACTTC. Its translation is CASRSGTYEQYF.

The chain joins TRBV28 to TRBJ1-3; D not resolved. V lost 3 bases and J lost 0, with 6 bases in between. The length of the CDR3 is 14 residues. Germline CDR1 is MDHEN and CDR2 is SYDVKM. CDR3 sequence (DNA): TGTGCCAGCAGTTTTATCAGCTCTGGAAACACCATATATTTT. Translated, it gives CASSFISSGNTIYF.